This T cell receptor (beta chain) emerged from a study of T cells after yellow fever vaccination. Note on this clonotype: Its antigen is unidentified.

Overall study results and limits: In post-booster samples, most primary-vaccination clones reappeared (around 95% CD4, 88% CD8). Any FACS-sorted repertoire could hold abundant clonotypes that contaminate it from the bulk population.

The CDR3 is made up of 17 amino acids. Germline V gene sequence: CDR1 DFQATT, CDR2 SNEGSKA (reference sequence). J was trimmed by 5 bases and V by 0 bases; bases with no gene match: 8. MiXCR, run by TCRdb on the 5' RACE reads, gives a single entry per CDR3 protein. The data contain 500,000 to 550,000 distinct CDR3 sequences, 21% of them singletons. The source was PBMCs, collected roughly 20 days after the first yellow fever vaccination. This TCR came from a young man who received the YFV17D yellow fever vaccine. This chain links TRBV20-1 with TRBJ2-3, with TRBD2 matching over 13 bases. The CDR3 spells CSARDSGLAGTVDTQYF. The CDR3 DNA is TGCAGTGCTAGAGATTCGGGACTAGCGGGGACCGTAGATACGCAGTATTTT.